The 11 T cell receptor beta chains below come from one sample, sequenced in a study of blood T cell repertoires in COVID-19. Clones were sequenced by immunoSEQ multiplex PCR, and TCRdb holds only the in-frame ones, with some missing. The sample lists just under 150,000 clones; approximately 81% were seen once. Sequenced: peripheral blood. The receptors stem from a human donor with acute or convalescent COVID-19. The donor label of this sample is uncertain.

This rearrangement joins TRBV18 to TRBJ1-2; D possibly corresponds to TRBD1 (6 bases). Deletions cut 3 bases from V and 8 bases from J, with 19 bases between. CDR1 and CDR2 (germline): KGHSH, LQKENI. The CDR3 is 15 residues long. The CDR3 region is CASSPGTTGTGGYTF. In DNA, the CDR3 is TGTGCCAGCTCACCCGGAACGACAGGAACGGGAGGCTACACCTTC.

The rearrangement uses TRBV6-1 and TRBJ2-7, with no clear D. CDR1 and CDR2 from the germline V gene are MNHNS and SASEGT. The CDR3 is made up of 12 amino acids. V lost 2 bases, J lost 6 bases, and 8 bases lay in between. CDR3 in amino acids: CASSELAPEQYF. As DNA, the CDR3 is TGTGCCAGCAGTGAACTGGCTCCCGAGCAGTACTTC.

The chain employs TRBV9 and TRBJ2-2; TRBD2 agrees at 7 bases. The junction had 1 base not matched to a gene; V was cut back by 2 bases and J by 3 bases. CDR3 length: 14 amino acids. The germline V gene has CDR1 SGDLS and CDR2 YYNGEE. This CDR3 is CASSVGRHTGELFF. The DNA for the CDR3 is TGTGCCAGCAGCGTCGGGAGGCACACCGGGGAGCTGTTTTTT.

CDR3 DNA sequence: TGCAGCCTTTGGGACAGTGGCAATGAGCAGTTCTTC. Translation gives CSLWDSGNEQFF. The chain has TRBV29-1 and TRBJ2-1; TRBD1 agrees at 7 bases. There are 12 residues in the CDR3. The germline CDR1 and CDR2 sequences are SQVTM and ANQGSEA. V was clipped by 8 bases and J by 6 bases; unmatched bases: 7.

V is TRBV5-1 and J is TRBJ1-2; D ambiguous. Germline assignment: CDR1 SGHRS and CDR2 YFSETQ. This CDR3 is 12 amino acids long. V was clipped by 4 bases and J by 1 base, with 5 bases between them. CDR3 nucleotides: TGCGCCAGCAGCCAGGATAACTATGGCTACACCTTC. Its translation: CASSQDNYGYTF. The whole variable domain, remainder taken from reference TRBV5-1 and TRBJ1-2, is KAGVTQTPRYLIKTRGQQVTLSCSPISGHRSVSWYQQTPGQGLQFLFEYFSETQRNKGNFPGRFSGRQFSNSRSEMNVSTLELGDSALYLCASSQDNYGYTFGSGTRLTVV.

This chain uses TRBV29-1 with TRBJ1-1, with 8 bases fitting TRBD1. Germline-derived CDR1 and CDR2 are SQVTM and ANQGSEA. With V trimmed by 7 bases and J by 1 base, 5 bases remained unmatched. The CDR3 totals 13 residues. CDR3 sequence (DNA): TGCAGCGGCGACAGGGGAGGGAACACTGAAGCTTTCTTT. Protein: CSGDRGGNTEAFF.

This clone was detected only once. V is TRBV28 and J is TRBJ1-2; D not certain. V lost 6 bases to trimming and J lost 7 bases, with 12 bases between them. Germline V CDR1 and CDR2: MDHEN, SYDVKM. The CDR3 is made up of 12 amino acids. The CDR3 loop is CASRETAFGYTF. CDR3 bases: TGTGCCAGCAGGGAAACAGCTTTTGGCTACACCTTC.

This chain links TRBV7-9 with TRBJ1-2, with D possibly TRBD1 on 6 matching bases. The germline V gene has CDR1 SEHNR and CDR2 FQNEAQ (reference sequence). The CDR3 length is 14 residues. Trimming removed 1 base from V and 2 bases from J, with 8 bases in between. CDR3 coding DNA: TGTGCCAGCAGCTTAGGGACAGTAAACTATGGCTACACCTTC. Translating gives CASSLGTVNYGYTF.

The chain combines TRBV10-3 with TRBJ2-5, with D possibly being TRBD2 (6 bases). The CDR3 covers 16 residues. Germline assignment: CDR1 ENHRY and CDR2 SYGVKD. Trimming removed 0 bases from V and 1 base from J, with 12 bases in between. The CDR3 nucleotides read TGTGCCATCAGTGAGTCGGGAGGACTGAGCCAAGAGACCCAGTACTTC. It yields the protein CAISESGGLSQETQYF.

V usage is TRBV12-3 or TRBV12-4 and J usage is TRBJ1-1; D possibly corresponds to TRBD1 (5 bases). Trimming removed 6 bases at V and 6 bases at J, with 11 bases between. The CDR3 sequence is 12 residues long. The CDR3 loop is CASRGLDAEAFF. In DNA form, the CDR3 reads TGTGCCAGCAGGGGGCTAGACGCTGAAGCTTTCTTT.

Only a few counts were recorded for this clone. The CDR3 reads CASSSGQGPPNTEAFF. CDR3 nucleotides: TGCGCCAGCAGCTCCGGACAGGGGCCCCCGAACACTGAAGCTTTCTTT. The chain has TRBV5-1 and TRBJ1-1; 9 nucleotides agree with TRBD1. The CDR3 consists of 16 residues. From germline, CDR1 is SGHRS and CDR2 YFSETQ. The V gene end was trimmed by 3 bases and the J gene end by 1 base; junction bases not matched to a gene: 7.